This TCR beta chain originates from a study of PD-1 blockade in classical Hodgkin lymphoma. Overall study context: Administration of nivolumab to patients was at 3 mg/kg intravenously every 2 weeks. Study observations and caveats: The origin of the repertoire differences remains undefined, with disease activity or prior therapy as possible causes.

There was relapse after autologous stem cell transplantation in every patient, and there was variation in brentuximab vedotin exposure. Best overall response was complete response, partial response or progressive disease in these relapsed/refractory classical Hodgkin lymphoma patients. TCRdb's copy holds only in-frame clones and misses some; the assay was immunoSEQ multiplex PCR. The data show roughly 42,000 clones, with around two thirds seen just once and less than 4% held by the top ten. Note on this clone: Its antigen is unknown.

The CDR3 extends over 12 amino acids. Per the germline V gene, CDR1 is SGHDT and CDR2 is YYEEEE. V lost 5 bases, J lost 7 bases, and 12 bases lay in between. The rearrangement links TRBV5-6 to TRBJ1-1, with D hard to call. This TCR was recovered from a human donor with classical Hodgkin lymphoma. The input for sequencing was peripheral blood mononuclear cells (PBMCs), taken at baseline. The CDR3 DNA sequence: TGTGCCAGCAGTTCCGACCAAGGTGAAGCTTTCTTT. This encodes CASSSDQGEAFF. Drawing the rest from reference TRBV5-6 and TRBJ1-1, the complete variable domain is DAGVTQSPTHLIKTRGQQVTLRCSPKSGHDTVSWYQQALGQGPQFIFQYYEEEERQRGNFPDRFSGHQFPNYSSELNVNALLLGDSALYLCASSSDQGEAFFGQGTRLTVV.